The present T cell receptor beta chain was sequenced within a study of cytomegalovirus exposure and HLA in healthy donors. Study background: The 120 or so validation repertoires and the 666 first-cohort repertoires shared a platform, a later analysis reported. Study results and limitations: In vitro confirmation showed a few CMV-associated chains to be CMV antigen specific.

As for this clone: Its antigen is as yet unknown.

The table came from immunoSEQ multiplex PCR; TCRdb's copy has only in-frame clones and leaves some out. Here the sample spans almost 200,000 clones, about 81% being singletons. Trimming stripped 7 bases from V and 10 bases from J, with 4 bases between. Germline values: CDR1 MDHEN, CDR2 SYDVKM. This CDR3 is 9 amino acids long. The source material was PBMCs. This TCR was sampled from a young woman in good health and CMV-seronegative. This rearrangement joins TRBV28 to TRBJ1-4; no definite D call. The CDR3 spells CASTGKLFF. CDR3 nucleotides: TGTGCCAGCACGGGAAAACTGTTTTTT.